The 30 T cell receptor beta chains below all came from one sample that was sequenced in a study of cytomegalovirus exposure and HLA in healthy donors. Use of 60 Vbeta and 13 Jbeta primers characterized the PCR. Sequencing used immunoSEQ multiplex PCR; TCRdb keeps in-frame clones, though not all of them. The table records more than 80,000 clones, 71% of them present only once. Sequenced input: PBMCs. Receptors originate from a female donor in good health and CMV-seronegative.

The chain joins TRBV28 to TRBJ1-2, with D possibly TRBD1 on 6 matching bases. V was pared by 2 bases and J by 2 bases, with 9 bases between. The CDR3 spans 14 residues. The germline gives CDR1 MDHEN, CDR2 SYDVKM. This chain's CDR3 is CASSLGQGNYGYTF. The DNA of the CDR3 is TGTGCCAGCAGTTTAGGTCAGGGGAACTATGGCTACACCTTC.

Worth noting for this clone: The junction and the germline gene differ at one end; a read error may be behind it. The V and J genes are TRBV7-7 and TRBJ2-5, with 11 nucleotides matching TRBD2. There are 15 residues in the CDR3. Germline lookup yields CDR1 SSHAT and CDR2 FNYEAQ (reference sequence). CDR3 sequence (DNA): TGTGCTAGCAGCTTTGGACTAGCGGGCCAAGAGACCCAGTACTTC. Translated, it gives CASSFGLAGQETQYF.

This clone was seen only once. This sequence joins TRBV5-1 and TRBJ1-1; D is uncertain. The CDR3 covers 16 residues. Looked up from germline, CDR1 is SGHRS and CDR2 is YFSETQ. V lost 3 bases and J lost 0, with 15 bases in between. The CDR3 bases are TGCGCCAGCAGCTCCTTTGAGGGTGCCCTGAACACTGAAGCTTTCTTT. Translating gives CASSSFEGALNTEAFF. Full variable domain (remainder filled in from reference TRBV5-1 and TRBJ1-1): KAGVTQTPRYLIKTRGQQVTLSCSPISGHRSVSWYQQTPGQGLQFLFEYFSETQRNKGNFPGRFSGRQFSNSRSEMNVSTLELGDSALYLCASSSFEGALNTEAFFGQGTRLTVV.

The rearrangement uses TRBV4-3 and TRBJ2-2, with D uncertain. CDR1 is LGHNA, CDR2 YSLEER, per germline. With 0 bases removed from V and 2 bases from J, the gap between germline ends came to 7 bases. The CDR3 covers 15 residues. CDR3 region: CASSQDGVNTGELFF. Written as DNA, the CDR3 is TGCGCCAGCAGCCAAGATGGAGTTAACACCGGGGAGCTGTTTTTT.

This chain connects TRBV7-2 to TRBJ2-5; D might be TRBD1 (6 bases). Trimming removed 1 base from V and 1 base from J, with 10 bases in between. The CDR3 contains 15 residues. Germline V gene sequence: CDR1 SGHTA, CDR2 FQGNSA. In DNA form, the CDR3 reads TGTGCCAGCAGCTTAGTTGACAGGAGCCAAGAGACCCAGTACTTC. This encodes CASSLVDRSQETQYF. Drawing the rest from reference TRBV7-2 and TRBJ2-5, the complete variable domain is GAGVSQSPSNKVTEKGKDVELRCDPISGHTALYWYRQSLGQGLEFLIYFQGNSAPDKSGLPSDRFSAERTGGSVSTLTIQRTQQEDSAVYLCASSLVDRSQETQYFGPGTRLLVL.

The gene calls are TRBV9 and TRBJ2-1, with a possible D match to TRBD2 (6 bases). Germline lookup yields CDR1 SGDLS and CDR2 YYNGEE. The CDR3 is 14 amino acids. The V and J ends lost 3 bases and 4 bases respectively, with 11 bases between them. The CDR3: CASSDGTRYNEQFF. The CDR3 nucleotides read TGTGCCAGCAGCGACGGGACTCGATACAATGAGCAGTTCTTC.

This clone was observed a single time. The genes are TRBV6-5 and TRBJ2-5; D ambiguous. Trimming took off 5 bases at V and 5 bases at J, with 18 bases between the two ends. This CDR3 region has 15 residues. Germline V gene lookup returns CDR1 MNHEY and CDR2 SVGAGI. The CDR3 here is CASSPSWSEVETQYF. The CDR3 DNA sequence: TGTGCCAGCAGTCCTAGTTGGAGCGAGGTGGAGACCCAGTACTTC.

The CDR3 reads CASSLSRARTNEKLFF. The CDR3 DNA follows: TGTGCCAGCAGTTTATCGAGGGCGCGAACTAATGAAAAACTGTTTTTT. The genes are TRBV27 and TRBJ1-4, with D unresolved. Germline loops: CDR1 MNHEY, CDR2 SMNVEV (reference sequence). CDR3 length: 16 amino acids. Deletions cut 0 bases from V and 1 base from J, with 9 bases between.

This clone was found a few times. This CDR3 reads CASRSTGGGYTF. The CDR3 DNA reads as TGTGCCAGCAGATCGACAGGGGGAGGCTACACCTTC. V and J are TRBV6-5 and TRBJ1-2; 9 bases line up with TRBD1. Germline CDR1 MNHEY, CDR2 SVGAGI. The junction had 4 bases not matched to a gene; V was cut back by 6 bases and J by 8 bases. This CDR3 is built from 12 residues.

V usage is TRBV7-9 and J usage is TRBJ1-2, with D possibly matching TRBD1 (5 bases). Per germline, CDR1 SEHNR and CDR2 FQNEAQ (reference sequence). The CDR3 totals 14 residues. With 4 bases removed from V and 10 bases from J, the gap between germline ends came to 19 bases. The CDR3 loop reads CASSSNSYGADYTF. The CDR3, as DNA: TGTGCCAGCAGCTCGAATAGCTATGGGGCCGACTACACCTTC. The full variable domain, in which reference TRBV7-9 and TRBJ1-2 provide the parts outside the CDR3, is DTGVSQNPRHKITKRGQNVTFRCDPISEHNRLYWYRQTLGQGPEFLTYFQNEAQLEKSRLLSDRFSAERPKGSFSTLEIQRTEQGDSAMYLCASSSNSYGADYTFGSGTRLTVV.

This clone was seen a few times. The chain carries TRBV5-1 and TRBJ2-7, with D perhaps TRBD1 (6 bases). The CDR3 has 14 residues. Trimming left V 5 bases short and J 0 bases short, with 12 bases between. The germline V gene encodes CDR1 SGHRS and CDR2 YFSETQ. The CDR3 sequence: CASSVQGRSYEQYF. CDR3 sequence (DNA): TGCGCCAGCAGTGTGCAGGGGCGCTCCTACGAGCAGTACTTC. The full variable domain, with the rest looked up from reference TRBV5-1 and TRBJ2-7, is KAGVTQTPRYLIKTRGQQVTLSCSPISGHRSVSWYQQTPGQGLQFLFEYFSETQRNKGNFPGRFSGRQFSNSRSEMNVSTLELGDSALYLCASSVQGRSYEQYFGPGTRLTVT.

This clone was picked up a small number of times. The chain's CDR3 is CASSQEDLQELSTHYEQYF. The CDR3 DNA follows: TGCGCCAGCAGCCAAGAGGACCTACAGGAACTTTCGACCCATTACGAGCAGTACTTC. The gene calls are TRBV4-1 and TRBJ2-7; D possibly corresponds to TRBD1 (5 bases). CDR3 size: 19 residues. V was cut by 0 bases and J by 4 bases, with 25 bases left in between. Germline V lookup: CDR1 MGHRA, CDR2 YSYEKL.

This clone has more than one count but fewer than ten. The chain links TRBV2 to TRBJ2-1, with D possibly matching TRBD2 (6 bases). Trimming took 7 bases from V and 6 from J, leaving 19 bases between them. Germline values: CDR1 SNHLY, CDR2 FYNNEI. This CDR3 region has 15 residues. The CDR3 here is CASKAPFRRANEQFF. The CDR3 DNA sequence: TGTGCCAGCAAGGCGCCCTTCAGGAGGGCCAATGAGCAGTTCTTC.

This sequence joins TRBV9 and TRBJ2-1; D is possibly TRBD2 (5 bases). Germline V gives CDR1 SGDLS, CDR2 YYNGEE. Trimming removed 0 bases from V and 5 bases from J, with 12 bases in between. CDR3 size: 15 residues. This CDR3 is CASSVGWERHNEQFF. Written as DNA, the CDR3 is TGTGCCAGCAGCGTAGGGTGGGAGCGCCACAATGAGCAGTTCTTC.

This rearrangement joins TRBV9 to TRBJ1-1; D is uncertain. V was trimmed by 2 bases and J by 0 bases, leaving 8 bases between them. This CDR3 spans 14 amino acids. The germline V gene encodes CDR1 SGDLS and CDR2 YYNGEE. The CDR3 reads CASSVGSMNTEAFF. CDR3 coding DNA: TGTGCCAGCAGCGTTGGCAGTATGAACACTGAAGCTTTCTTT. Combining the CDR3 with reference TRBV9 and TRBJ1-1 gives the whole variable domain DSGVTQTPKHLITATGQRVTLRCSPRSGDLSVYWYQQSLDQGLQFLIQYYNGEERAKGNILERFSAQQFPDLHSELNLSSLELGDSALYFCASSVGSMNTEAFFGQGTRLTVV.

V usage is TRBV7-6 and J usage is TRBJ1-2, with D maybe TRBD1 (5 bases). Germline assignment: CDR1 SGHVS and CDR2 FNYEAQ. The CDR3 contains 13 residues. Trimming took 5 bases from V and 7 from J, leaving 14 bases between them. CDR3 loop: CASSLGRVGGYTF. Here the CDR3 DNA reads TGTGCCAGCAGCCTAGGCAGGGTTGGTGGCTACACCTTC.

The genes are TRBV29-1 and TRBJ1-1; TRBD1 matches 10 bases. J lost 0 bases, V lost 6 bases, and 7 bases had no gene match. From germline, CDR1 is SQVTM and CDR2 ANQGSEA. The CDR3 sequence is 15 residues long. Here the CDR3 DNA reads TGCAGCGTAGAACAGGGACAGGGGTTGAACACTGAAGCTTTCTTT. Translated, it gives CSVEQGQGLNTEAFF.

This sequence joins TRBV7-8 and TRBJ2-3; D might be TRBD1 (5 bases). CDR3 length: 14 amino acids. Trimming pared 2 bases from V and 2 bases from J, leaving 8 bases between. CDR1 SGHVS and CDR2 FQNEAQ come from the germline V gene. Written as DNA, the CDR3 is TGTGCCAGCAGCTTACAGGGTTTCACAGATACGCAGTATTTT. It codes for CASSLQGFTDTQYF. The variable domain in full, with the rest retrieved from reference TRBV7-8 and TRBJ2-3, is GAGVSQSPRYKVAKRGQDVALRCDPISGHVSLFWYQQALGQGPEFLTYFQNEAQLDKSGLPSDRFFAERPEGSVSTLKIQRTQQEDSAVYLCASSLQGFTDTQYFGPGTRLTVL.

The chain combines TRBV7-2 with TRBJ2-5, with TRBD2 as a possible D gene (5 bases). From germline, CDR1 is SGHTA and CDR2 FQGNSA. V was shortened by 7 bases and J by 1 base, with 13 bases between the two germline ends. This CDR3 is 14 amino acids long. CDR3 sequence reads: CASTSSGTQETQYF. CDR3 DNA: TGTGCCAGCACCTCGAGCGGAACCCAAGAGACCCAGTACTTC.

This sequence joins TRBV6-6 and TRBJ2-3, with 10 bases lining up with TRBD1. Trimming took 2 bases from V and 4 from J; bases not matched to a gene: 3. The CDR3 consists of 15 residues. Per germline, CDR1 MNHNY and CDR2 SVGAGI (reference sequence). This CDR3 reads CASSYGTGEADTQYF. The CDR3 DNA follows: TGTGCCAGCAGTTACGGGACAGGGGAAGCAGATACGCAGTATTTT.

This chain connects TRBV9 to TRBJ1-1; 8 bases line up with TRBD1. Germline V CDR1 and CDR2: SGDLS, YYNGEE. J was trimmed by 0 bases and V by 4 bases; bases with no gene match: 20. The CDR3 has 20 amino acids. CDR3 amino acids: CASSPSVEARGRRMNTEAFF. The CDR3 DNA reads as TGTGCCAGCAGCCCCTCCGTAGAGGCCAGGGGGCGCCGGATGAACACTGAAGCTTTCTTT.

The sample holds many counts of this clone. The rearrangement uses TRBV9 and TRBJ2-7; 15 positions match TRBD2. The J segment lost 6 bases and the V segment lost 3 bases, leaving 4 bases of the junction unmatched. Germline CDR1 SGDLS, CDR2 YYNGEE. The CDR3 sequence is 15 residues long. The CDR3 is CASSAKGLAGGEQYF. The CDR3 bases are TGTGCCAGCAGCGCCAAGGGACTAGCGGGAGGCGAGCAGTACTTC. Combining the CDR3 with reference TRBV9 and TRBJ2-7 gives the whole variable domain DSGVTQTPKHLITATGQRVTLRCSPRSGDLSVYWYQQSLDQGLQFLIQYYNGEERAKGNILERFSAQQFPDLHSELNLSSLELGDSALYFCASSAKGLAGGEQYFGPGTRLTVT.

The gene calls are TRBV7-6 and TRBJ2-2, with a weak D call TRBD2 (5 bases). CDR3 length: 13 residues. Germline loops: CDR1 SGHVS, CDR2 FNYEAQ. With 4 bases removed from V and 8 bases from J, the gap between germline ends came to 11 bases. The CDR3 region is CASSSLRGGELFF. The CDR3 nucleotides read TGTGCCAGCAGCTCCCTTAGAGGGGGGGAGCTGTTTTTT.

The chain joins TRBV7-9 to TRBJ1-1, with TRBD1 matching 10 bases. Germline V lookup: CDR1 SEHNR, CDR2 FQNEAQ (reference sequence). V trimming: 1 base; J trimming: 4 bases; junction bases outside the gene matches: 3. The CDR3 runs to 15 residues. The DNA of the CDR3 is TGTGCCAGCAGCTTAGGAGGGACAGGGGCCACTGAAGCTTTCTTT. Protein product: CASSLGGTGATEAFF.

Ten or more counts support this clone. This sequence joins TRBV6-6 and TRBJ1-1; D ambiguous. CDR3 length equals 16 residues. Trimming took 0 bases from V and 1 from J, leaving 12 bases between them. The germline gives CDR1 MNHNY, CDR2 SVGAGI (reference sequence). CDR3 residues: CASSYSRYQPNTEAFF. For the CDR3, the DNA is TGTGCCAGCAGTTACTCCAGGTATCAGCCGAACACTGAAGCTTTCTTT.

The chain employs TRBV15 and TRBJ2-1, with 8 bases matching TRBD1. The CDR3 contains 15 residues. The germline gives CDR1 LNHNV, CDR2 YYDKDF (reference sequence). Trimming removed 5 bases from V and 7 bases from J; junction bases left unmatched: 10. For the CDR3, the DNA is TGTGCCACCAGCGGGGGACAGGCGACTACTAATGAGCAGTTCTTC. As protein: CATSGGQATTNEQFF.

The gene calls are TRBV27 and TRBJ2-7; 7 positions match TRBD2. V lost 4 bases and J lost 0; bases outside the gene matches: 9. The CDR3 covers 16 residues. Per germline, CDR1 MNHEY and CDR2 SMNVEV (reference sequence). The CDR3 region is CASSSQGAGLSYEQYF. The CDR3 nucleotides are TGTGCCAGCAGTTCTCAGGGAGCGGGGCTCTCCTACGAGCAGTACTTC.

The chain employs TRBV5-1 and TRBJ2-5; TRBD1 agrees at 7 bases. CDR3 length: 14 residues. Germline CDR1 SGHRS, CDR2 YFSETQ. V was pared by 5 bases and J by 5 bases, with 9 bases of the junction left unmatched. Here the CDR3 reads CASSPNQGDETQYF. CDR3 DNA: TGCGCCAGCAGTCCAAATCAGGGGGATGAGACCCAGTACTTC.

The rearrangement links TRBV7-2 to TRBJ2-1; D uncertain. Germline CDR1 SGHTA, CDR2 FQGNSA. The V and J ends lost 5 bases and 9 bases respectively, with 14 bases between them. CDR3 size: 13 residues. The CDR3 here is CASSAKFRGEQFF. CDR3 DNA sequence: TGTGCCAGCAGCGCAAAATTTAGAGGTGAGCAGTTCTTC.

The DNA of the CDR3 is TGTGCCAGCAGCGTAGGACCCACCGGGGCCGGGGAGCTGTTTTTT. Translation gives CASSVGPTGAGELFF. The chain has TRBV9 and TRBJ2-2; D possibly corresponds to TRBD2 (5 bases). V lost 0 bases to trimming and J lost 6 bases, with 12 bases between them. The CDR3 loop spans 15 amino acids. Germline-derived CDR1 and CDR2 are SGDLS and YYNGEE.